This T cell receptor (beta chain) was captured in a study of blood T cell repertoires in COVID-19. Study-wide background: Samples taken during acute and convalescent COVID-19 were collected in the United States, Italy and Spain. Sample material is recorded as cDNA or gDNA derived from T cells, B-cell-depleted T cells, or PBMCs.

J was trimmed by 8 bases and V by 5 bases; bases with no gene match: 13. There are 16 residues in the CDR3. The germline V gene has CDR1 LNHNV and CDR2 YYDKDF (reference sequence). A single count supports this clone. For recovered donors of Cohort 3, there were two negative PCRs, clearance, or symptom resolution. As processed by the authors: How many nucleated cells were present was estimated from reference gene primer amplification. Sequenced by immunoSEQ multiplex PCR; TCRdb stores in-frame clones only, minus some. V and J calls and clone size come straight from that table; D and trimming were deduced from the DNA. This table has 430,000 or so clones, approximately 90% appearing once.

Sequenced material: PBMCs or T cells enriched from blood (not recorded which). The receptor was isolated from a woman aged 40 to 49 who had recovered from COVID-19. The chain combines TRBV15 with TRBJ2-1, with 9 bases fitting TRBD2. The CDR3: CATSPRLAAESHEQFF. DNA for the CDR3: TGTGCCACCAGCCCCAGACTAGCGGCGGAGAGTCATGAGCAGTTCTTC.